The 20 T cell receptor beta chains given below trace back to one sample, sequenced in a study of breast tumors, draining lymph nodes, adjacent tissues. TCRdb ran MiXCR on the multiplex PCR reads and lists one entry per CDR3 protein. The sample records about 270,000 distinct CDR3 sequences, under 35% being singletons. The lymph nodes were axillary draining lymph nodes from breast cancer patients. Sequencing input: axillary lymph node tissue. The source of these receptors is a female donor with breast cancer. Some clones in this sample may be carry-over from other donors' samples.

In its sample, this clonotype was seen many times. V is TRBV4-2 and J is TRBJ2-1; 7 bases align to TRBD2. The CDR3 totals 15 residues. The germline gives CDR1 LGHNA, CDR2 YNFKEQ. With 0 bases clipped from V and 8 bases from J, the junction kept 7 bases outside the gene matches. Here the CDR3 DNA reads TGTGCCAGCAGCCAAGATGCCGGAGCGGGATATGAGCAGTTCTTC. Its translation is CASSQDAGAGYEQFF.

This clonotype was detected many times. The gene calls are TRBV20-1 and TRBJ2-1; D is unclear. This CDR3 is 13 amino acids long. Germline CDR1 and CDR2: DFQATT and SNEGSKA (reference sequence). Trimming took 5 bases from V and 6 from J, leaving 14 bases between them. CDR3 sequence reads: CSAVGPLVNEQFF. The CDR3 nucleotides are TGCAGTGCTGTAGGACCCCTAGTCAATGAGCAGTTCTTC.

This clonotype was found many times. This chain connects TRBV4-1 to TRBJ1-4; 8 bases align to TRBD1. The germline V gene has CDR1 MGHRA and CDR2 YSYEKL. Trimming cost V 1 base and J 2 bases; bases outside gene matches: 9. This CDR3 is built from 18 residues. The CDR3 region has the DNA TGCGCCAGCAGCCAAGGTGGGGGCAGGGGGCTGACTAATGAAAAACTGTTTTTT. It codes for CASSQGGGRGLTNEKLFF.

A word on this clonotype: Its ends do not fully match the called genes, so a read error is possible. The chain is built from TRBV6-4 and TRBJ2-3; no clear D. The CDR3 covers 13 residues. The germline V gene has CDR1 MRHNA and CDR2 SNTAGT. DNA for the CDR3: TGTGCCGGCAGTGATTCAAGCACAGATACGCAGTATTTT. Translation gives CAGSDSSTDTQYF.

Points on this clonotype: Just one base apart from a much larger clone, this may be a read error. V gene TRBV7-8 combines with J gene TRBJ1-2; unclear D gene. Germline lookup yields CDR1 SGHVS and CDR2 FQNEAQ. The CDR3 covers 15 residues. The CDR3 is CASSLVGSLGYGYPF. The CDR3 DNA follows: TGTGCCAGCAGCTTAGTTGGGAGCCTGGGCTATGGCTACCCCTTC.

This clonotype was seen at least ten times. The chain carries TRBV7-3 and TRBJ2-1, with 11 bases matching TRBD2. J was trimmed by 8 bases and V by 5 bases; bases with no gene match: 5. CDR1 and CDR2 (germline): SGHTA, FQGTGA. This CDR3 region has 14 residues. The CDR3: CASSPSGRLDEQFF. CDR3 bases: TGTGCCAGCAGCCCTAGCGGGAGGTTGGATGAGCAGTTCTTC.

The CDR3 region is CASSFQTSEAFF. CDR3 coding DNA: TGTGCCAGCAGCTTTCAGACTAGTGAAGCTTTCTTT. The rearrangement uses TRBV13 and TRBJ1-1; D gene ambiguous. Germline CDR1 and CDR2: PRHDT and FYEKMQ (reference sequence). This CDR3 contains 12 residues. V lost 3 bases to trimming and J lost 7 bases, with 9 bases between them. Together with reference TRBV13 and TRBJ1-1, the CDR3 gives the full variable domain: AAGVIQSPRHLIKEKRETATLKCYPIPRHDTVYWYQQGPGQDPQFLISFYEKMQSDKGSIPDRFSAQQFSDYHSELNMSSLELGDSALYFCASSFQTSEAFFGQGTRLTVV.

The gene calls are TRBV5-5 and TRBJ2-3, with TRBD1 as a possible D gene (5 bases). The closer fit of TRBJ1-5 to the DNA end suggests the J call may be wrong. The CDR3 consists of 15 residues. The germline V gene encodes CDR1 SGHKS and CDR2 YYEKEE (reference sequence). The CDR3 DNA reads as TGTGCCAGCAGCCAAGGGACTATCCGCACAGATACGCAGCATTTT. This sequence encodes CASSQGTIRTDTQHF.

This clonotype has just a few counts. The chain joins TRBV5-4 to TRBJ2-6; D is undetermined. CDR3 length: 17 residues. Germline V gene lookup returns CDR1 SGHNT and CDR2 YYREEE (reference sequence). Trimming stripped 0 bases from V and 4 bases from J, with 14 bases between. The CDR3 DNA reads TGTGCCAGCAGCTTGGCCGCGGCGCTCCCAGGGGCCAACGTCCTGACTTTC. Protein sequence: CASSLAAALPGANVLTF.

This clonotype was detected ten times or more. The chain couples TRBV7-3 to TRBJ2-3; no reliable D call. The CDR3 extends over 15 amino acids. Germline CDR1 reads SGHTA; CDR2 reads FQGTGA. The V end was cut by 3 bases, the J end by 2 bases, with 12 bases between. The CDR3 is CASSFGEDATDTQYF. CDR3 nucleotide sequence: TGTGCCAGCAGCTTTGGGGAAGATGCCACAGATACGCAGTATTTT.

This clonotype was seen a handful of times. V is TRBV27 and J is TRBJ2-7, with TRBD2 matching 8 bases. The CDR3 has 15 amino acids. V was clipped by 2 bases and J by 0 bases; unmatched bases: 3. Germline CDR1 is MNHEY and CDR2 is SMNVEV (reference sequence). CDR3 DNA: TGTGCCAGCAGTTTAAGCGGGAGTCACTCCTACGAGCAGTACTTC. Amino acids: CASSLSGSHSYEQYF.

Only a few counts were recorded for this clonotype. Given a much more abundant clone one base away, this may be a read error. The chain recombines TRBV10-3 with TRBJ1-4; TRBD1 matches at 11 bases. The length of the CDR3 is 14 residues. Trimming cost V 8 bases and J 6 bases; bases outside gene matches: 5. CDR1 and CDR2 (germline): ENHRY, SYGVKD. DNA of the CDR3: TGTGCCATCGGGGGGGACAGGGGGGATGAAAAACTGTTTTTT. It specifies CAIGGDRGDEKLFF.

This clonotype occurred a few times. V is TRBV19 and J is TRBJ2-1, with 12 bases fitting TRBD2. CDR3 size: 15 residues. CDR1 is LNHDA and CDR2 is SQIVND in the germline V gene (reference sequence). V shed 6 bases and J 6 bases; nucleotides not matched to a gene: 6. CDR3 bases: TGTGCCAGTAGGAGACTAGCGGGAGTGGCCAATGAGCAGTTCTTC. Translating gives CASRRLAGVANEQFF.

This sequence joins TRBV5-1 and TRBJ2-3; D is unclear. V lost 0 bases to trimming and J lost 1 base, with 12 bases between them. CDR1 is SGHRS, CDR2 YFSETQ, per germline. The CDR3 is 16 amino acids. CDR3 bases: TGCGCCAGCAGCTTGGTGGTAGCTTTACGCACAGATACGCAGTATTTT. It codes for CASSLVVALRTDTQYF.

There are many counts of this clonotype. The chain uses TRBV2 and TRBJ2-2, with D unresolved. The CDR3 runs to 13 residues. The ends were cut back, 4 bases at V and 1 base at J, with 4 bases in the middle. Per the germline V gene, CDR1 is SNHLY and CDR2 is FYNNEI. This CDR3 reads CASSGGNTGELFF. For the CDR3, the DNA is TGTGCCAGCAGTGGAGGGAACACCGGGGAGCTGTTTTTT.

A few counts support this clonotype. This may arise from a read error, as a much more abundant clone is one base away. The chain employs TRBV10-3 and TRBJ2-5; 7 positions agree with TRBD2. The CDR3 length is 14 residues. Germline-derived CDR1 and CDR2 are ENHRY and SYGVKD. Trimming at V came to 10 bases and at J to 4 bases, leaving 12 bases not matched to a gene. CDR3 sequence (DNA): TGTGCCACAAAAATCGGCGGGAGTGCAGAGACCCAGTACTTC. Its translation is CATKIGGSAETQYF.

This clonotype was counted ten times or more. The chain uses TRBV24-1 and TRBJ1-5, with D unresolved. V was trimmed by 7 bases and J by 3 bases, leaving 18 bases between them. The CDR3 length is 16 residues. Germline CDR1 KGHDR, CDR2 SFDVKD. CDR3 nucleotide sequence: TGTGCCACCAGACCACGACCTTATGCGAACAATCAGCCCCAGCATTTT. Protein sequence: CATRPRPYANNQPQHF.

This clonotype was counted ten times or more. The chain links TRBV9 to TRBJ2-5; 10 bases are a match to TRBD1. V lost 4 bases, J lost 4 bases, and 7 bases stayed unmatched. CDR3 length equals 15 residues. Germline V lookup: CDR1 SGDLS, CDR2 YYNGEE. Written as DNA, the CDR3 is TGTGCCAGCAGCACCCGGACAGGGGGTGTAGAGACCCAGTACTTC. Its protein is CASSTRTGGVETQYF.

This clonotype has at least ten counts. The chain employs TRBV5-1 and TRBJ2-3; D is tentatively TRBD1 or TRBD2 (6 bases each). CDR3 size: 14 residues. The germline V gene encodes CDR1 SGHRS and CDR2 YFSETQ. V was pared by 5 bases and J by 2 bases, with 12 bases between. As DNA, the CDR3 is TGCGCCAGCAGGGAGGGGGGAGTCACAGATACGCAGTATTTT. Its protein is CASREGGVTDTQYF.

J is TRBJ2-5 and V is TRBV2; D call uncertain. The germline V gene has CDR1 SNHLY and CDR2 FYNNEI. Trimming pared 8 bases from V and 6 bases from J, leaving 16 bases between. The CDR3 length is 13 residues. The CDR3 DNA reads TGTGCCAGCGAATCAGGTCAAAAAAAGACCCAGTACTTC. This sequence encodes CASESGQKKTQYF.